Listed here is a single TCR beta chain. Antigen specificity is unknown. The source of the sample is a study of T cell responses to AZD1222 COVID-19 vaccine. Germline V gene lookup returns CDR1 SEHNR and CDR2 FQNEAQ (reference sequence). Trimming removed 1 base from V and 5 bases from J, with 8 bases in between. The CDR3 covers 13 residues. Points from the study as a whole: In the spike-specific TCR repertoire, nearly half reportedly target unmutated variant regions.

The assay was immunoSEQ multiplex PCR, and TCRdb's table has in-frame clones only and misses some. The sample yields some 130,000 clones, roughly nine tenths seen once. Here the sequenced sample was peripheral blood, taken on day 0 of AZD1222 vaccination. V usage is TRBV7-9 and J usage is TRBJ1-1; D is possibly TRBD1 (5 bases). This receptor was identified in an adult in good health. Here the CDR3 reads CASSLGQGTEAFF. The CDR3 nucleotides are TGTGCCAGCAGCTTAGGGCAGGGTACTGAAGCTTTCTTT.